The 28 T cell receptor beta chains below were found in one sample sequenced in a study of vaccination effects on CD4 cells after COVID-19. Expansion of antigen-specific CD4+ T cells with viral peptide pools was carried out by the ViraFEST assay before sequencing. Culture lasted 10 days before CD4+ T cell isolation. Participants received two doses of either the BNT162b2 or mRNA-1273 vaccine. These receptors have no identified antigens. Data came from immunoSEQ multiplex PCR; TCRdb stores just in-frame clones and leaves some out. Altogether under 85,000 clones are present, over 70% being singletons, with the ten largest covering under 1.2%. Sample: CD4+ T cells from PBMCs cultured with HCoV-OC43 spike peptides, taken after COVID-19 vaccination. Subset of the sample: HCoV-OC43 spike overlapping peptide pool stimulation. The receptors come from a human donor who received a COVID-19 vaccine.

In nucleotides, the CDR3 is TGCGCCAGCAGCGAAGGATCCCCCTGGTCCCTGGAAGCTTTCTTT. Protein: CASSEGSPWSLEAFF. The chain employs TRBV5-1 and TRBJ1-1; D ambiguous. This CDR3 is built from 15 residues. The ends were cut back, 4 bases at V and 8 bases at J, with 21 bases in the middle. Germline values: CDR1 SGHRS, CDR2 YFSETQ.

The DNA for the CDR3 is TGTGCCAGCAGCCGACCGGGAGGAACCAAAAACATTCAGTACTTC. This gives the protein CASSRPGGTKNIQYF. This chain links TRBV3-1 (or the pseudogene TRBV3-2) with TRBJ2-4; TRBD2 agrees at 7 bases. CDR3 length: 15 residues. Germline CDR1 LGHDT, CDR2 YNNKEL (reference sequence). J was trimmed by 2 bases and V by 4 bases; bases with no gene match: 5.

This chain joins TRBV3-1 (or the pseudogene TRBV3-2) and TRBJ2-1, with no clear D. Trimming pared 2 bases from V and 4 bases from J, leaving 9 bases between. The CDR3 spans 14 residues. Looked up from germline, CDR1 is LGHDT and CDR2 is YNNKEL (reference sequence). The CDR3 region has the DNA TGTGCCAGCAGCCAATCGCAAGAGTACAATGAGCAGTTCTTC. It specifies CASSQSQEYNEQFF.

The chain uses TRBV19 and TRBJ2-1; TRBD1 might be the D (5 bases). Trimming removed 5 bases at V and 8 bases at J, with 10 bases between. Germline assignment: CDR1 LNHDA and CDR2 SQIVND (reference sequence). This CDR3 spans 12 amino acids. Written as DNA, the CDR3 is TGTGCCAGTAGTCCTAGGGGTGATGAGCAGTTCTTC. Amino acids: CASSPRGDEQFF.

This clone was seen a handful of times. The gene calls are TRBV3-1 (or the pseudogene TRBV3-2) and TRBJ2-2; 10 bases agree with TRBD2. The CDR3 consists of 17 residues. Per the germline V gene, CDR1 is LGHDT and CDR2 is YNNKEL (reference sequence). After removal of 0 bases from V and 5 bases from J, the junction contained 6 bases not matched to a gene. The CDR3 nucleotides are TGTGCCAGCAGCCAAGATGAACTAGCGGGGTTTACCGGGGAGCTGTTTTTT. It yields the protein CASSQDELAGFTGELFF.

V usage is TRBV6-2 or TRBV6-3 and J usage is TRBJ2-1, with a weak D call TRBD1 (6 bases). With 1 base removed from V and 2 bases from J, the gap between germline ends came to 9 bases. The CDR3 has 15 residues. Germline V gene data show CDR1 as MNHEY and CDR2 as SVGEGT. As DNA, the CDR3 is TGTGCCAGCAGTTACTTGAGGGACACCTACAATGAGCAGTTCTTC. It yields the protein CASSYLRDTYNEQFF.

The V call is TRBV14, the J call TRBJ1-1; no definite D call. The CDR3 is 15 residues long. V lost 0 bases, J lost 11 bases, and 19 bases lay in between. CDR1 is SGHDN, CDR2 FVKESK, per germline. The CDR3 loop reads CASSQELLFGGEAFF. In DNA, the CDR3 is TGTGCCAGCAGCCAAGAATTACTCTTCGGTGGGGAGGCTTTCTTT. Based on the CDR3 plus reference TRBV14 and TRBJ1-1, the full variable domain is EAGVTQFPSHSVIEKGQTVTLRCDPISGHDNLYWYRRVMGKEIKFLLHFVKESKQDESGMPNNRFLAERTGGTYSTLKVQPAELEDSGVYFCASSQELLFGGEAFFGQGTRLTVV.

The chain joins TRBV27 to TRBJ1-4; no firm D call. Germline CDR1 is MNHEY and CDR2 is SMNVEV (reference sequence). This CDR3 comprises 15 residues. V was trimmed by 4 bases and J by 0 bases, leaving 9 bases between them. CDR3 region: CASSSRLTTNEKLFF. Written as DNA, the CDR3 is TGTGCCAGCAGTTCCCGACTTACAACTAATGAAAAACTGTTTTTT. The entire variable domain, with the rest obtained from reference TRBV27 and TRBJ1-4, is as follows: EAQVTQNPRYLITVTGKKLTVTCSQNMNHEYMSWYRQDPGLGLRQIYYSMNVEVTDKGDVPEGYKVSRKEKRNFPLILESPSPNQTSLYFCASSSRLTTNEKLFFGSGTQLSVL.

This clone was recorded once. The rearrangement links TRBV7-9 to TRBJ2-4; tentative D call: TRBD1 (6 bases). In germline, CDR1 is SEHNR, CDR2 FQNEAQ (reference sequence). The CDR3 loop spans 15 amino acids. V was pared by 3 bases and J by 1 base, with 10 bases between. The CDR3 sequence: CASSFPTGAKNIQYF. The CDR3 bases are TGTGCCAGCAGCTTCCCGACAGGCGCCAAAAACATTCAGTACTTC.

The chain combines TRBV18 with TRBJ2-5; D gene uncertain. V was pared by 0 bases and J by 4 bases, with 6 bases between. The length of the CDR3 is 13 residues. Per germline, CDR1 KGHSH and CDR2 LQKENI. The CDR3 reads CASSPPAAETQYF. The CDR3 DNA follows: TGTGCCAGCTCACCACCGGCAGCAGAGACCCAGTACTTC.

J is TRBJ2-1 and V is TRBV27, with 10 bases lining up with TRBD2. Germline CDR1 and CDR2: MNHEY and SMNVEV (reference sequence). Trimming took 3 bases from V and 6 from J; bases not matched to a gene: 14. CDR3 length: 18 amino acids. CDR3 bases: TGTGCCAGCAGTTTCGCGTCCAGCGGGGGGGCCTTGGGCAATGAGCAGTTCTTC. It yields the protein CASSFASSGGALGNEQFF.

The V gene is TRBV7-9, the J gene TRBJ1-4; D might be TRBD1 (5 bases). The CDR3 covers 14 residues. The ends were cut back, 3 bases at V and 1 base at J, with 6 bases in the middle. Germline CDR1 and CDR2: SEHNR and FQNEAQ (reference sequence). The CDR3 DNA is TGTGCCAGCAGCTTCCAGGGAACTAATGAAAAACTGTTTTTT. Translating it yields CASSFQGTNEKLFF.

The chain combines TRBV6-5 with TRBJ2-2, with 9 bases identical to TRBD1. Germline CDR1 MNHEY, CDR2 SVGAGI. The V and J ends lost 4 bases and 6 bases, in that order; junction bases with no gene match: 9. CDR3 length: 16 amino acids. The CDR3: CASSSRQGGVSGELFF. CDR3 sequence (DNA): TGTGCCAGCAGTTCCCGACAGGGGGGGGTGTCCGGGGAGCTGTTTTTT.

The chain has TRBV10-2 and TRBJ2-3; 7 nucleotides agree with TRBD2. Unmatched junction bases numbered 4, after V lost 7 bases and J lost 3 bases. The CDR3 is made up of 13 amino acids. CDR1 WSHSY and CDR2 SAAADI come from the germline V gene. The CDR3 loop reads CASKSSGTDTQYF. DNA of the CDR3: TGCGCCAGCAAGTCTAGCGGTACAGATACGCAGTATTTT.

The rearrangement uses TRBV7-2 and TRBJ1-1, with 7 bases aligning to TRBD1. Looked up from germline, CDR1 is SGHTA and CDR2 is FQGNSA. The CDR3 is made up of 14 amino acids. The V gene end was trimmed by 5 bases and the J gene end by 4 bases; junction bases not matched to a gene: 7. CDR3: CASSPTGSVTEAFF. The CDR3 nucleotides are TGTGCCAGCAGCCCGACAGGGTCGGTCACTGAAGCTTTCTTT.

This clone was recorded only once. The CDR3 is CASSNSGGTAGELFF. CDR3 in DNA: TGTGCCAGCAGCAATAGCGGGGGAACGGCCGGGGAGCTGTTTTTT. The chain has TRBV3-1 (or the pseudogene TRBV3-2) and TRBJ2-2; TRBD2 agrees at 9 bases. Trimming cost V 5 bases and J 6 bases; bases outside gene matches: 7. Germline V gene sequence: CDR1 LGHDT, CDR2 YNNKEL (reference sequence). The CDR3 is 15 amino acids.

The chain links TRBV3-1 (or the pseudogene TRBV3-2) to TRBJ2-3; maybe TRBD1 (5 bases). Germline V gene lookup returns CDR1 LGHDT and CDR2 YNNKEL (reference sequence). V was shortened by 6 bases and J by 1 base, with 8 bases between the two germline ends. The CDR3 runs to 13 residues. CDR3 nucleotides: TGTGCCAGCAGGCTAGGGGGCACAGATACGCAGTATTTT. It is translated as CASRLGGTDTQYF.

This clone was counted a single time. V gene TRBV5-5 combines with J gene TRBJ1-2; D possibly corresponds to TRBD1 (5 bases). Trimming removed 2 bases from V and 0 bases from J, with 14 bases in between. The CDR3 runs to 16 residues. Germline CDR1 SGHKS, CDR2 YYEKEE (reference sequence). The CDR3 region has the DNA TGTGCCAGCAGCTTCCTGGGAGGGGCCTCTAACTATGGCTACACCTTC. It is translated as CASSFLGGASNYGYTF.

The chain is built from TRBV6-2 or TRBV6-3 and TRBJ2-3, with D perhaps TRBD2 (6 bases). The CDR3 has 16 residues. The V and J ends lost 1 base and 0 bases respectively, with 11 bases between them. Germline V lookup: CDR1 MNHEY, CDR2 SVGEGT. The CDR3 DNA sequence: TGTGCCAGCAGTTACTTCGGGGGAACTAGCACAGATACGCAGTATTTT. It yields the protein CASSYFGGTSTDTQYF.

The CDR3 DNA follows: TGTGCCAGCAGTATCCGAGGGGACAGGGCTGGAAACACCATATATTTT. It is translated as CASSIRGDRAGNTIYF. The chain is built from TRBV28 and TRBJ1-3; TRBD1 aligns across 9 bases. Losses at the gene ends were 5 bases for V and 2 bases for J; bases not matched to a gene: 7. The CDR3 has 16 amino acids. Germline CDR1 MDHEN, CDR2 SYDVKM.

The chain combines TRBV7-3 with TRBJ2-5; 9 bases line up with TRBD2. The CDR3 is 14 amino acids. Germline V gives CDR1 SGHTA, CDR2 FQGTGA. The J segment lost 5 bases and the V segment lost 1 base, leaving 2 bases of the junction unmatched. CDR3 in amino acids: CASSLIAGAETQYF. CDR3 bases: TGTGCCAGCAGCTTAATAGCGGGGGCGGAGACCCAGTACTTC. Variable domain in full (rest from reference TRBV7-3 and TRBJ2-5): GAGVSQTPSNKVTEKGKYVELRCDPISGHTALYWYRQSLGQGPEFLIYFQGTGAADDSGLPNDRFFAVRPEGSVSTLKIQRTERGDSAVYLCASSLIAGAETQYFGPGTRLLVL.

The chain combines TRBV7-3 with TRBJ2-3; D uncertain. With 3 bases removed from V and 5 bases from J, the gap between germline ends came to 24 bases. This CDR3 contains 18 residues. Looked up from germline, CDR1 is SGHTA and CDR2 is FQGTGA. CDR3 DNA sequence: TGTGCCAGCAGCTTGACCCAGCCCCTCCGTGCGGTGGGAGATACGCAGTATTTT. Its protein is CASSLTQPLRAVGDTQYF. The variable domain in full, completed from reference TRBV7-3 and TRBJ2-3, reads GAGVSQTPSNKVTEKGKYVELRCDPISGHTALYWYRQSLGQGPEFLIYFQGTGAADDSGLPNDRFFAVRPEGSVSTLKIQRTERGDSAVYLCASSLTQPLRAVGDTQYFGPGTRLTVL.

This clone is a singleton in its sample. A junction boundary mismatches the germline segment, possibly from a read error. This chain links TRBV7-3 with TRBJ2-3; no reliable D call. The CDR3 sequence is 14 residues long. Germline CDR1 reads SGHTA; CDR2 reads FQGTGA. The CDR3, as DNA: TGTGCCAGCAGCCTAACCCATTCCTCAGATACGCAGTATTTT. Translating it yields CASSLTHSSDTQYF.

This chain links TRBV6-6 with TRBJ2-5, with 8 bases fitting TRBD1. Germline loops: CDR1 MNHNY, CDR2 SVGAGI (reference sequence). The CDR3 is 16 residues long. Germline trimming cut 7 bases from V and 2 bases from J; bases unmatched to any gene: 12. DNA for the CDR3: TGTGCCAGCACCCCCACCCGCAGGGGGCCTCAAGAGACCCAGTACTTC. Protein: CASTPTRRGPQETQYF.

The rearrangement joins TRBV16 to TRBJ1-2, with D perhaps matching TRBD1 (5 bases). The V gene's germline CDR1 is KGHSY and CDR2 FQNENV. CDR3 length equals 14 residues. V was cut by 2 bases and J by 3 bases, with 10 bases left in between. As DNA, the CDR3 is TGTGCCAGCAGCCAAAGCAGGGCGGACTATGGCTACACCTTC. Its translation: CASSQSRADYGYTF. Filled out from reference TRBV16 and TRBJ1-2, the complete variable domain reads GEEVAQTPKHLVRGEGQKAKLYCAPIKGHSYVFWYQQVLKNEFKFLISFQNENVFDETGMPKERFSAKCLPNSPCSLEIQATKLEDSAVYFCASSQSRADYGYTFGSGTRLTVV.

This sequence joins TRBV6-5 and TRBJ2-1; TRBD1 matches 8 bases. CDR1 and CDR2 from the germline V gene are MNHEY and SVGAGI. V lost 2 bases to trimming and J lost 10 bases; unmatched junction nucleotides: 7. The CDR3 sequence is 14 residues long. This chain's CDR3 is CASSYRRGQAEQFF. The CDR3 DNA sequence: TGTGCCAGCAGTTACCGCAGGGGGCAGGCGGAGCAGTTCTTC.

This clone was seen a few times. The genes are TRBV19 and TRBJ1-5; D gene unclear. Germline CDR1 LNHDA, CDR2 SQIVND (reference sequence). The V and J ends lost 3 bases and 5 bases respectively, with 8 bases between them. This CDR3 is 13 amino acids long. Here the CDR3 DNA reads TGTGCCAGTAGTATGAGGAGAGATCAGCCCCAGCATTTT. Translating it yields CASSMRRDQPQHF.

The chain uses TRBV9 and TRBJ2-3; D is unresolved. Trimming pared 4 bases from V and 6 bases from J, leaving 18 bases between. Germline V gives CDR1 SGDLS, CDR2 YYNGEE. The length of the CDR3 is 15 residues. The CDR3 spells CASSPHFSPWDTQYF. CDR3 coding DNA: TGTGCCAGCAGCCCTCACTTTAGCCCATGGGATACGCAGTATTTT.